This entry features one TCR beta chain sequence. Its antigen is as yet unknown. This record belongs to a study of T cell responses to AZD1222 COVID-19 vaccine. General study results and limits: It should be noted that donors were predominantly white British and more often female, and clonal diversity was possibly underestimated. Baseline antibody screening turned up just 6 or 7 seropositive AZD1222 recipients. CD4 TCRs covered the whole spike, strongest at regions 160-218 and 743-854.

Profiling relied on immunoSEQ multiplex PCR, and the TCRdb table lists in-frame clones only, not all of them. The sample has 70,000 to 95,000 clones, around 90% seen once; the top ten hold about 29%. Sequenced material: peripheral blood, taken 28 days after the second AZD1222 dose. The TCR was taken from an adult who received the AZD1222 COVID-19 vaccine.

CDR3 bases: TGTGCCAGCAGCCGGACCCAGGGGGCCCAAGAGACCCAGTACTTC. Translated, it gives CASSRTQGAQETQYF. The V and J genes are TRBV4-2 and TRBJ2-5, with 8 bases fitting TRBD1. The V gene's germline CDR1 is LGHNA and CDR2 YNFKEQ. The CDR3 contains 15 residues. After removal of 4 bases from V and 1 base from J, the junction contained 5 bases not matched to a gene.